This T cell receptor beta chain is from a study of tumor-infiltrating lymphocytes in primary liver carcinoma. In the study overall: The patient group consisted of men and women aged 30 to 69 years. The study's findings and limits: A significantly higher top-250-clone fraction was found in tumors than in blood (p = 0.039).

Regarding this clonotype: Its antigen is as yet unknown.

Unsorted bulk tissue, roughly 20-33 mg of it, served as the source for co-extraction of RNA and DNA. Synthesis of TCR beta cDNA was carried out from 500 ng total RNA with a constant-region primer. Library construction for TCR beta comprised three nested multiplex PCR rounds performed with slightly modified ARM-PCR. Forward primers for TRBV1-TRBV30 and a C-beta reverse primer served the first two PCR rounds, at 10 cycles each. MiXCR, run by TCRdb on the multiplex PCR reads, gives a single entry per CDR3 protein. Of fewer than 80,000 distinct CDR3 sequences listed, 69% are singletons. Germline V CDR1 and CDR2: SGHAT, FQDESV (reference sequence). The CDR3 has 13 residues.

Sequenced: tumor-adjacent normal liver tissue. This chain connects TRBV11-1 to TRBJ2-2; D is unclear. The receptor's source is a man aged 35 to 55 with primary liver carcinoma and hepatitis B virus infection. CDR3 DNA: TGTGAAAGCAGCTCAGTACGTTTCGGGGAGCTGTTTTTT. Its protein product is CESSSVRFGELFF. Full variable domain (missing parts from reference TRBV11-1 and TRBJ2-2): EAEVAQSPRYKITEKSQAVAFWCDPISGHATLYWYRQILGQGPELLVQFQDESVVDDSQLPKDRFSAERLKGVDSTLKIQPAELGDSAMYLCESSSVRFGELFFGEGSRLTVL.